Below are 25 T cell receptor beta chains sequenced from a single sample in a study of T cells in Graves' hyperthyroidism and ophthalmopathy. TCR beta CDR3 region amplification was performed from RNA transcripts. TCR CDR3 regions were first amplified by RT-PCR with HTBI primers. From the multiplex PCR reads, TCRdb called clonotypes with MiXCR, one entry per CDR3 protein. The sample consists of about 380,000 distinct CDR3 sequences, about 18% of them appearing once. Material: blood. Receptors originate from a man aged 18 to 30 with Graves' ophthalmopathy.

This clonotype was seen at least ten times. The rearrangement joins TRBV11-2 to TRBJ2-5, with TRBD1 matching 9 bases. The germline V gene encodes CDR1 SGHAT and CDR2 FQNNGV. There are 15 residues in the CDR3. The J segment lost 4 bases and the V segment lost 4 bases, leaving 7 bases of the junction unmatched. The chain's CDR3 is CASSSPTGGGETQYF. CDR3 nucleotide sequence: TGTGCCAGCAGCTCCCCGACAGGGGGAGGAGAGACCCAGTACTTC.

In this sample, this clonotype turned up once. The rearrangement joins TRBV4-1 to TRBJ1-2, with D unclear. Germline V lookup: CDR1 MGHRA, CDR2 YSYEKL. V was cut by 7 bases and J by 6 bases, with 18 bases left in between. CDR3 size: 14 residues. The CDR3 region is CASKPVLGGDGYTF. Written as DNA, the CDR3 is TGCGCCAGCAAACCCGTCCTGGGCGGTGATGGCTACACCTTC.

This clonotype was counted only a few times. The chain joins TRBV29-1 to TRBJ2-4; the D gene could be TRBD1 or TRBD2 (5 bases each). V lost 3 bases, J lost 4 bases, and 16 bases lay in between. The CDR3 consists of 15 residues. Germline V gene lookup returns CDR1 SQVTM and CDR2 ANQGSEA. This CDR3 reads CSVEPFRDGKNIQYF. CDR3 nucleotides: TGCAGCGTTGAGCCTTTCCGGGACGGGAAAAACATTCAGTACTTC. Full variable domain (missing parts from reference TRBV29-1 and TRBJ2-4): SAVISQKPSRDICQRGTSLTIQCQVDSQVTMMFWYRQQPGQSLTLIATANQGSEATYESGFVIDKFPISRPNLTFSTLTVSNMSPEDSSIYLCSVEPFRDGKNIQYFGAGTRLSVL.

This clonotype appeared many times. The rearrangement uses TRBV28 and TRBJ1-4, with TRBD1 as a possible D gene (6 bases). Deletions cut 7 bases from V and 7 bases from J, with 19 bases between. Per the germline V gene, CDR1 is MDHEN and CDR2 is SYDVKM. This CDR3 region has 15 residues. The CDR3, as DNA: TGTGCCAGCACCTCGCCCGGGGGCAGGGGTGAAAAACTGTTTTTT. It translates to CASTSPGGRGEKLFF. Based on the CDR3 plus reference TRBV28 and TRBJ1-4, the full variable domain is DVKVTQSSRYLVKRTGEKVFLECVQDMDHENMFWYRQDPGLGLRLIYFSYDVKMKEKGDIPEGYSVSREKKERFSLILESASTNQTSMYLCASTSPGGRGEKLFFGSGTQLSVL.

At least ten counts were recorded for this clonotype. This rearrangement joins TRBV12-5 to TRBJ2-3; D is perhaps TRBD1 (6 bases). CDR3 length: 16 amino acids. The germline gives CDR1 LGHNT, CDR2 FRNRAP. Deletions cut 1 base from V and 4 bases from J, with 15 bases between. The CDR3 DNA reads as TGTGCTAGTGGTTTGGCCCCGGACAGTTCCCCAGATACGCAGTATTTT. This encodes CASGLAPDSSPDTQYF.

This clonotype was recorded a few times. This rearrangement joins TRBV15 to TRBJ1-5, with D uncertain. V was pared by 0 bases and J by 5 bases, with 11 bases between. Germline CDR1 and CDR2: LNHNV and YYDKDF (reference sequence). There are 15 residues in the CDR3. Here the CDR3 reads CATSRDKTEYQPQHF. In nucleotides, the CDR3 is TGTGCCACCAGCAGAGATAAAACTGAGTATCAGCCCCAGCATTTT.

V gene TRBV20-1 combines with J gene TRBJ2-1, with D perhaps TRBD2 (7 bases). This CDR3 spans 18 amino acids. Germline V gene data show CDR1 as DFQATT and CDR2 as SNEGSKA (reference sequence). The V end was cut by 3 bases, the J end by 0 bases, with 21 bases between. CDR3 coding DNA: TGCAGTGCTAGTCGCCTGGGGAGGGGGGGGAGCTCCTACAATGAGCAGTTCTTC. It yields the protein CSASRLGRGGSSYNEQFF.

The rearrangement uses TRBV7-8 and TRBJ2-2, with 7 bases fitting TRBD1. CDR1 is SGHVS and CDR2 is FQNEAQ in the germline V gene. This CDR3 spans 15 amino acids. V was pared by 4 bases and J by 1 base, with 3 bases of the junction left unmatched. CDR3 loop: CASSSGTVNTGELFF. The CDR3 DNA sequence: TGTGCCAGCAGCTCCGGGACAGTGAACACCGGGGAGCTGTTTTTT.

This clonotype was detected ten times or more. The V and J genes are TRBV7-9 and TRBJ2-7, with D tentatively TRBD2 (5 bases). The CDR3 has 13 amino acids. Germline CDR1 SEHNR, CDR2 FQNEAQ (reference sequence). V shed 4 bases and J shed 0 bases, with 7 bases lying between them. The CDR3 sequence is CASSSRASYEQYF. CDR3 nucleotides: TGTGCCAGCAGCTCGAGGGCCTCCTACGAGCAGTACTTC.

The gene calls are TRBV29-1 and TRBJ2-6; TRBD1 matches at 9 bases. V lost 0 bases and J lost 0; bases outside the gene matches: 6. CDR1 and CDR2 (germline): SQVTM, ANQGSEA. The length of the CDR3 is 18 residues. Here the CDR3 DNA reads TGCAGCGTTGAAGACTCGACAGGGGGAGGCTCTGGGGCCAACGTCCTGACTTTC. Protein: CSVEDSTGGGSGANVLTF.

J is TRBJ1-3 and V is TRBV5-1; D unresolved. The CDR3 is 15 residues long. V was cut by 5 bases and J by 0 bases, with 12 bases left in between. CDR1 and CDR2 from the germline V gene are SGHRS and YFSETQ. CDR3 DNA: TGCGCCAGCAGGTCAGATCTTAACTCTGGAAACACCATATATTTT. This sequence encodes CASRSDLNSGNTIYF.

In regard to this clonotype: Being one base from a much bigger clone, this may be a read error. The V gene is TRBV5-6, the J gene TRBJ1-2, with D possibly being TRBD1 (6 bases). V was trimmed by 4 bases and J by 3 bases, leaving 7 bases between them. Germline lookup yields CDR1 SGHDT and CDR2 YYEEEE. There are 12 residues in the CDR3. The CDR3 sequence is CASSRQDYGYTF. CDR3 bases: TGTGCCAGCAGCCGACAGGACTATGGCTACACCTTC.

The rearrangement links TRBV5-1 to TRBJ1-1; possibly TRBD1 for D (5 bases). CDR1 SGHRS and CDR2 YFSETQ come from the germline V gene. With 2 bases removed from V and 4 bases from J, the gap between germline ends came to 9 bases. CDR3 length: 13 residues. The CDR3 sequence: CASSLATVTEAFF. CDR3 nucleotide sequence: TGCGCCAGCAGCTTAGCGACAGTCACTGAAGCTTTCTTT.

This clonotype came up many times. The CDR3 DNA is TGTGCCAGCAGCACCTCCGGGACTAGTAATGAGCAGTTCTTC. Translation gives CASSTSGTSNEQFF. The genes are TRBV7-9 and TRBJ2-1; 8 positions agree with TRBD2. With 5 bases clipped from V and 7 bases from J, the junction kept 7 bases outside the gene matches. The CDR3 is 14 residues long. CDR1 and CDR2 (germline): SEHNR, FQNEAQ (reference sequence).

The chain is built from TRBV4-2 and TRBJ1-2; TRBD1 aligns across 7 bases. Germline lookup yields CDR1 LGHNA and CDR2 YNFKEQ. V lost 0 bases and J lost 8; bases outside the gene matches: 12. The CDR3 sequence is 16 residues long. The CDR3 protein is CASSQDGAGGSGGYTF. The CDR3, as DNA: TGTGCCAGCAGCCAAGATGGGGCAGGGGGATCGGGAGGCTACACCTTC.

This clonotype was counted many times. V usage is TRBV5-1 and J usage is TRBJ2-1, with D perhaps matching TRBD1 (5 bases). The CDR3 spans 13 residues. V lost 3 bases and J 8 bases, leaving 12 bases between the germline ends. Looked up from germline, CDR1 is SGHRS and CDR2 is YFSETQ. This chain's CDR3 is CASSWTEGDEQFF. CDR3 sequence (DNA): TGCGCCAGCAGCTGGACGGAAGGGGATGAGCAGTTCTTC. The full variable domain, with the rest looked up from reference TRBV5-1 and TRBJ2-1, is KAGVTQTPRYLIKTRGQQVTLSCSPISGHRSVSWYQQTPGQGLQFLFEYFSETQRNKGNFPGRFSGRQFSNSRSEMNVSTLELGDSALYLCASSWTEGDEQFFGPGTRLTVL.

The J gene is TRBJ2-3, the V gene TRBV4-1, with D possibly matching TRBD2 (7 bases). Trimming pared 1 base from V and 6 bases from J, leaving 17 bases between. From germline, CDR1 is MGHRA and CDR2 YSYEKL. The CDR3 is 16 amino acids. The CDR3 region has the DNA TGCGCCAGCAGCCAAGTTACTAGCGAGGGGGTCGATACGCAGTATTTT. It encodes CASSQVTSEGVDTQYF.

The J gene is TRBJ2-7, the V gene TRBV12-3 or TRBV12-4, with D possibly TRBD1 on 6 matching bases. Trimming removed 8 bases at V and 5 bases at J, with 10 bases between. The CDR3 loop spans 11 amino acids. The CDR3 coding sequence is TGTGCCAGCGGCAGGGGTCACGAGCAGTACTTC. This sequence encodes CASGRGHEQYF.

This clonotype came up many times. V gene TRBV4-1 combines with J gene TRBJ2-7, with a possible D match to TRBD1 (5 bases). CDR1 is MGHRA and CDR2 is YSYEKL in the germline V gene. V dropped 1 base and J dropped 4 bases, with 14 bases sitting between them. The CDR3 spans 15 residues. CDR3 bases: TGCGCCAGCAGCCAAGTTAGCAGGGCAAGGTACGAGCAGTACTTC. It codes for CASSQVSRARYEQYF.

There are many counts of this clonotype. The chain carries TRBV11-3 and TRBJ2-7, with D unclear. The CDR3 has 13 residues. Germline CDR1 is SGHNT and CDR2 is YENEEA. Trimming removed 0 bases from V and 4 bases from J, with 7 bases in between. CDR3 nucleotides: TGTGCCAGCAGCTTAGAAGATGGGTACGAGCAGTACTTC. This encodes CASSLEDGYEQYF.

The CDR3 is CASSYVAGRSGYTF. For the CDR3, the DNA is TGTGCCAGCAGTTACGTGGCAGGCCGCTCTGGCTACACCTTC. The V gene is TRBV6-5, the J gene TRBJ1-2; no firm D call. With 2 bases removed from V and 7 bases from J, the gap between germline ends came to 14 bases. The CDR3 consists of 14 residues. CDR1 and CDR2 (germline): MNHEY, SVGAGI.

This clonotype turned up a few times. The chain uses TRBV12-3 or TRBV12-4 and TRBJ1-4, with 7 bases lining up with TRBD1. V shed 7 bases, J shed 5 bases, and the junction held 10 bases outside the gene matches. The CDR3 has 15 amino acids. CDR3: CASTTRGQENEKLFF. As DNA, the CDR3 is TGTGCCAGCACCACAAGGGGGCAGGAGAATGAAAAACTGTTTTTT.

This clonotype was found many times. This chain joins TRBV12-3 or TRBV12-4 and TRBJ2-3; D ambiguous. Deletions cut 5 bases from V and 4 bases from J, with 16 bases between. The CDR3 length is 15 residues. The CDR3 loop is CASSPRADRPDTQYF. The CDR3 DNA sequence: TGTGCCAGCAGTCCTAGGGCCGATCGGCCAGATACGCAGTATTTT.

This clonotype was counted at least ten times. The rearrangement uses TRBV6-5 and TRBJ2-5; D gene ambiguous. V gave up 0 bases and J gave up 3 bases, with 20 bases separating them. Germline V gene lookup returns CDR1 MNHEY and CDR2 SVGAGI. This CDR3 spans 18 amino acids. CDR3 protein: CASSYSISAGGSEETQYF. CDR3 DNA sequence: TGTGCCAGCAGTTACTCGATCAGCGCAGGTGGGTCCGAAGAGACCCAGTACTTC.

In its sample, this clonotype was seen a few times. The chain couples TRBV9 to TRBJ1-2; TRBD1 is a possible D gene (5 bases). CDR3 length: 14 residues. The V and J ends lost 0 bases and 5 bases respectively, with 11 bases between them. CDR1 is SGDLS, CDR2 YYNGEE, per germline. CDR3 nucleotides: TGTGCCAGCAGCGTAGACAGGAGCGGGTATGGCTACACCTTC. It codes for CASSVDRSGYGYTF.